The text below deals with one TCR beta chain. Its specificity is not known. The sample comes from a study of T cells in localized non-small cell lung cancer. Study results and caveats: The study detected a median about 60 of the top 100 tumor clones in adjacent lung. Adjacent uninvolved lung had the highest clonality, suggesting focused antigen responses. Higher blood T cell density tracked longer overall survival. Because only a single region of the tumor was sequenced, heterogeneity remains possible.

From germline, CDR1 is SGHNT and CDR2 YYREEE (reference sequence). CDR3 length: 14 residues. Deletions cut 0 bases from V and 3 bases from J, with 10 bases between. Only in-frame clones appear in the TCRdb table, and some are missing; sequencing was by immunoSEQ multiplex PCR. The sample includes tens of thousands of clones, about 91% of them seen just once. This chain uses TRBV5-4 with TRBJ2-7, with D tentatively TRBD1 (6 bases). This sample comprised peripheral blood mononuclear cells, obtained before any cancer treatment. The TCR originated in a female donor aged 60 or older with stage II lung adenocarcinoma. In DNA form, the CDR3 reads TGTGCCAGCAGCTTGGCGGTACAGGGCTACGAGCAGTACTTC. It is translated as CASSLAVQGYEQYF.